The 13 T cell receptor beta chains in this list originate from one sample, sequenced in a study of tumor and adjacent non-tumor tissue in lung cancer. Three rounds of nested PCR, following a modified ARM-PCR protocol, produced the TCRbeta library. MiXCR, applied by TCRdb to the multiplex PCR reads, yields one record per CDR3 protein. The sample lists about 120,000 distinct CDR3 sequences, approximately 66% occurring once. The template was RNA from unsorted bulk tissue. The sequenced material came from lung tumor tissue. All receptors come from a man aged 30 to 39 with non-small cell lung cancer.

This clonotype came up once. This chain connects TRBV14 to TRBJ2-7; the D is unclear. Trimming stripped 4 bases from V and 6 bases from J, with 13 bases between. Germline CDR1 and CDR2: SGHDN and FVKESK. The CDR3 has 13 amino acids. CDR3 in amino acids: CASSLPRSGEQYF. The CDR3 DNA sequence: TGTGCCAGCAGCCTACCCAGGAGTGGCGAGCAGTACTTC.

This chain joins TRBV5-4 and TRBJ2-7, with no clear D. Looked up from germline, CDR1 is SGHNT and CDR2 is YYREEE (reference sequence). Trimming took off 6 bases at V and 6 bases at J, with 10 bases between the two ends. The CDR3 is 11 residues long. The CDR3 DNA sequence: TGTGCCAGCAATGGAGACACCGAGCAGTACTTC. Protein sequence: CASNGDTEQYF.

This clonotype has only one observation. Given the absence of the conserved phenylalanine or tryptophan at the CDR3 end, a read error is likely. The chain recombines TRBV6-5 with TRBJ1-6; unclear D gene. The CDR3 sequence is 15 residues long. CDR1 is MNHEY, CDR2 SVGAGI, per germline. The CDR3 region is CPSSRPGDGRTPLHS. The CDR3 DNA sequence: TGTCCCAGCAGTCGGCCAGGCGACGGGCGGACACCCCTCCACTCT.

As to this clonotype: With a much larger clone just one base away, this may be a read error. V is TRBV6-5 and J is TRBJ1-1; possible D gene TRBD1, 6 bases. CDR1 and CDR2 (germline): MNHEY, SVGAGI. The CDR3 loop spans 15 amino acids. The CDR3 bases are TGTGCCACCAGTTACGCGACAGGACCGAACACTGAAGCTTTCTTT. This translates into CATSYATGPNTEAFF.

Points on this clonotype: Possible read error: a much larger clone is one base away. The conserved phenylalanine or tryptophan normally closing the CDR3 is absent here, so this likely arose from a read error. The rearrangement joins TRBV6-5 to TRBJ1-1; no definite D call. This CDR3 has 13 residues. Germline V gene lookup returns CDR1 MNHEY and CDR2 SVGAGI. V shed 4 bases and J shed 6 bases, with 12 bases lying between them. The CDR3 nucleotides read TGTGCCAGCAGTTTCGACCCCCTATCTGAAGCTTTCTTG. It specifies CASSFDPLSEAFL.

A note on this clonotype: A clone one base away is much larger, so this may be a read error. The chain links TRBV6-5 to TRBJ1-2; a weak D match, TRBD1 (6 bases). Germline V gene lookup returns CDR1 MNHEY and CDR2 SVGAGI. CDR3 length: 15 residues. Trimming removed 5 bases at V and 8 bases at J, with 21 bases between. The CDR3 protein is CASSGRDKGRGGYTF. As DNA, the CDR3 is TGTGCCAGCAGTGGCCGGGACAAGGGGCGCGGAGGCTACACCTTC.

With respect to this clonotype: Here the CDR3 omits its conserved ending phenylalanine or tryptophan, so a read error is the likely source. It is unclear where the CDR3 begins or ends on the DNA, so no DNA is shown, and the CDR3 is as TCRdb lists it. V is TRBV11-2 and J is TRBJ2-7; no check of the table's D call, TRBD1, against the DNA was made. The CDR3 is 15 residues long, counting both termini. CDR1 and CDR2 from the germline V gene are SGHAT and FQNNGV. The CDR3 reads CASSFDQLIGLSASL.

The gene calls are TRBV20-1 and TRBJ2-1; TRBD2 is a possible D gene (5 bases). The CDR3 is 13 residues long. V dropped 1 base and J dropped 12 bases, with 16 bases sitting between them. Germline CDR1 is DFQATT and CDR2 is SNEGSKA (reference sequence). In DNA, the CDR3 is TGCAGTGCTAGAGTCCGGACTGGTTTCGGGCAGTTCTTC. Its protein product is CSARVRTGFGQFF.

About this clonotype: An end of the junction does not agree with germline; a read error may underlie this. The rearrangement links TRBV4-1 to TRBJ1-1, with a weak D call TRBD1 (5 bases). The CDR3 spans 14 residues. Germline V gene data show CDR1 as MGHRA and CDR2 as YSYEKL. CDR3 sequence: CASSRAGLDTGAFF. The DNA for the CDR3 is TGCGCCAGCAGCCGAGCCGGTTTGGACACTGGAGCTTTCTTT.

The chain recombines TRBV5-4 with TRBJ2-5; D possibly corresponds to TRBD2 (6 bases). The CDR3 is 14 amino acids. Germline V gene data show CDR1 as SGHNT and CDR2 as YYREEE (reference sequence). Trimming took 4 bases from V and 5 from J, leaving 15 bases between them. DNA of the CDR3: TGTGCCAGCAGCCCTCGCGGGGCTGGTGAGACCCAGTACTTC. Translation: CASSPRGAGETQYF.

With respect to this clonotype: With a much larger clone just one base away, this may be a read error. The CDR3 DNA follows: TGCAGTGCTAGTACGCGGAACACCGGGGAGCTGTTTTTT. Protein sequence: CSASTRNTGELFF. V usage is TRBV20-1 and J usage is TRBJ2-2; D not resolved. This CDR3 region has 13 residues. V was pared by 3 bases and J by 1 base, with 6 bases between. The germline gives CDR1 DFQATT, CDR2 SNEGSKA (reference sequence).

About this clonotype: The germline gene is not matched at one end of the junction; a read error may be the cause. The chain uses TRBV29-1 and TRBJ1-6, with 9 nucleotides matching TRBD1. The CDR3 runs to 13 residues. The germline CDR1 and CDR2 sequences are SQVTM and ANQGSEA. The CDR3 DNA sequence: TGCAGAGTTGCCTTGGACAGGGGTTCACCCCTCCACTTT. Translating it yields CRVALDRGSPLHF.

This chain joins TRBV29-1 and TRBJ1-5, with 7 nucleotides matching TRBD1. The J segment lost 4 bases and the V segment lost 5 bases, leaving 8 bases of the junction unmatched. The length of the CDR3 is 14 residues. CDR1 and CDR2 from the germline V gene are SQVTM and ANQGSEA. The CDR3 region is CSVTQGRKNQPQHF. In DNA form, the CDR3 reads TGCAGCGTTACACAGGGGCGCAAGAATCAGCCCCAGCATTTT.